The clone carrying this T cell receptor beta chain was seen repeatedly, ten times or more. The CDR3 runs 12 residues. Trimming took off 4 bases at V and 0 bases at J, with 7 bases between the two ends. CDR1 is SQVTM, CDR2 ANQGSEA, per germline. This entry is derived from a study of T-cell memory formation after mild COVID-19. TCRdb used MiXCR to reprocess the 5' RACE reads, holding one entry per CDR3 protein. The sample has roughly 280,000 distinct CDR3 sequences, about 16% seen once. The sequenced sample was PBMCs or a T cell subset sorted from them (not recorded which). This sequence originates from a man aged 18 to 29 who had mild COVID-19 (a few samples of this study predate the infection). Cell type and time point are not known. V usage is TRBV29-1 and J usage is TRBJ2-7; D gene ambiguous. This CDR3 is CSVVLGSYEQYF. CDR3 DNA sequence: TGCAGCGTTGTCCTAGGCTCCTACGAGCAGTACTTC.